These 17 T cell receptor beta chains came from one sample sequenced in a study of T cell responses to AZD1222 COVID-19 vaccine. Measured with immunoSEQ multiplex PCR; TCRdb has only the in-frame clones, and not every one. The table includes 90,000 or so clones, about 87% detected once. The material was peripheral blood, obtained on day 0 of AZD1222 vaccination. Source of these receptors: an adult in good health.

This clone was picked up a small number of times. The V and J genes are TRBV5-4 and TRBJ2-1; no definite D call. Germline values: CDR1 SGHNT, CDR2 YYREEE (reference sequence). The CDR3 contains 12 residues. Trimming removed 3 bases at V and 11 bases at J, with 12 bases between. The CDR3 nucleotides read TGTGCCAGCAGCTCTGAACGGGTCAAGCAGTTCTTC. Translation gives CASSSERVKQFF.

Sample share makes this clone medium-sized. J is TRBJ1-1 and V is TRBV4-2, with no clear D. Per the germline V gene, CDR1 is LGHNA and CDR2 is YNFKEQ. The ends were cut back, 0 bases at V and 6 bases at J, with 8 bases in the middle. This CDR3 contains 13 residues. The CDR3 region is CASSQEAISEAFF. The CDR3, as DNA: TGTGCCAGCAGCCAAGAGGCCATATCTGAAGCTTTCTTT.

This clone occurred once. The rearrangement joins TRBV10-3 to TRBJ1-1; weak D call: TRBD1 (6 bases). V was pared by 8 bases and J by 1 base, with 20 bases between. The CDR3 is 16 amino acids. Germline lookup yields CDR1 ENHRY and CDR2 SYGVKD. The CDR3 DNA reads TGTGCCATCTCTAGGCAGGGGCCGGCAGAGAACACTGAAGCTTTCTTT. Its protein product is CAISRQGPAENTEAFF.

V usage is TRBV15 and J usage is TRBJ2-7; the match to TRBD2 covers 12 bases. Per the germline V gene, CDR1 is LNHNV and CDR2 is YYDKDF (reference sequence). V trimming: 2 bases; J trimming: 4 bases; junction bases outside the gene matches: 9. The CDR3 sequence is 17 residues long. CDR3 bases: TGTGCCACCAGCAGACTAGCGGGAGGGCCCCTGTCGTACGAGCAGTACTTC. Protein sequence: CATSRLAGGPLSYEQYF.

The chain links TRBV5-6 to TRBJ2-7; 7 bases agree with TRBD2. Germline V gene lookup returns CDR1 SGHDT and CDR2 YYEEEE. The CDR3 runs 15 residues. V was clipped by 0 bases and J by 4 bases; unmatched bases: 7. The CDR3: CASSLVGSGTYEQYF. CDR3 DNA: TGTGCCAGCAGCTTGGTAGGCAGCGGGACTTACGAGCAGTACTTC.

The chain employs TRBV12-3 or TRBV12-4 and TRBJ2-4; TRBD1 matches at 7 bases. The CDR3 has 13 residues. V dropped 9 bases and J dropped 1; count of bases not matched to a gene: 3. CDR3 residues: CARDRVAKNIQYF. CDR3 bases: TGTGCCAGAGACAGGGTGGCCAAAAACATTCAGTACTTC.

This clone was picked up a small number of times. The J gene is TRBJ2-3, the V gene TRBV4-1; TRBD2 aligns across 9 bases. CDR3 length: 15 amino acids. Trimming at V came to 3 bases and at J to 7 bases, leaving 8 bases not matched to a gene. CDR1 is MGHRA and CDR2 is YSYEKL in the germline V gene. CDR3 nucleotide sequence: TGCGCCAGCAGCCATCAAAGTAGCGGGGGTTATACGCAGTATTTT. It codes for CASSHQSSGGYTQYF.

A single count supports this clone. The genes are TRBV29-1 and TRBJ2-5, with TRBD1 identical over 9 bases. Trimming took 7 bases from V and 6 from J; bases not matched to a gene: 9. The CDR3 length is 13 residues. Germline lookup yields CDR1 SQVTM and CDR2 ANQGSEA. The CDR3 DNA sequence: TGCAGCGCTGAGGGACAGGGTCGGAAGACCCAGTACTTC. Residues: CSAEGQGRKTQYF. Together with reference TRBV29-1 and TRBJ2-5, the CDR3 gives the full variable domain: SAVISQKPSRDICQRGTSLTIQCQVDSQVTMMFWYRQQPGQSLTLIATANQGSEATYESGFVIDKFPISRPNLTFSTLTVSNMSPEDSSIYLCSAEGQGRKTQYFGPGTRLLVL.

The CDR3 sequence: CASSSPERTLNEQFF. CDR3 sequence (DNA): TGTGCCAGCAGCTCCCCCGAGCGGACACTCAATGAGCAGTTCTTC. The chain uses TRBV7-9 and TRBJ2-1; tentatively, D is TRBD1 or TRBD2 (5 bases each). This CDR3 spans 15 amino acids. Looked up from germline, CDR1 is SEHNR and CDR2 is FQNEAQ (reference sequence). Trimming stripped 4 bases from V and 6 bases from J, with 16 bases between.

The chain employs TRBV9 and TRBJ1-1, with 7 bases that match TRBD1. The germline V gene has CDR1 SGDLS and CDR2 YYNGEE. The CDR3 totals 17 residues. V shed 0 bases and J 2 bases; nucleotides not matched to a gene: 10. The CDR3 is CASSVVSGTAVNTEAFF. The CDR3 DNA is TGTGCCAGCAGCGTAGTGTCTGGGACAGCAGTAAACACTGAAGCTTTCTTT.

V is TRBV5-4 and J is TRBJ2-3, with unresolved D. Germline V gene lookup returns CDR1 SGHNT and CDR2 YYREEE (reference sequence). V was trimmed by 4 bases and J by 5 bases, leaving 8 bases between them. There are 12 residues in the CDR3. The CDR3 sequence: CASSRPGDTQYF. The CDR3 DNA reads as TGTGCCAGCAGCCGACCGGGAGATACGCAGTATTTT.

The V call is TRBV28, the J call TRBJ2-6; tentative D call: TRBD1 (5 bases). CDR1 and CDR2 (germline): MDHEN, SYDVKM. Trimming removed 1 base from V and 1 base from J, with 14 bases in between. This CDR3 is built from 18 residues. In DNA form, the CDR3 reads TGTGCCAGCAGTTTATCATCAGGGCGTCGGTCTGGGGCCAACGTCCTGACTTTC. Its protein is CASSLSSGRRSGANVLTF.

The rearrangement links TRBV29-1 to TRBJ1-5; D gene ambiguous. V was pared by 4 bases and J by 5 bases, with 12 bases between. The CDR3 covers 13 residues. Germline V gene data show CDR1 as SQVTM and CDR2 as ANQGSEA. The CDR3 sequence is CSVGAGRYQPQHF. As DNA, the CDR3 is TGCAGCGTTGGTGCGGGAAGGTATCAGCCCCAGCATTTT.

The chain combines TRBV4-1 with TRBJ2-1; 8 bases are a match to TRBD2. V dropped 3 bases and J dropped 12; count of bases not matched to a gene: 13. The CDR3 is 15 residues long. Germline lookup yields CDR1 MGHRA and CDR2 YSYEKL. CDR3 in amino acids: CASSQLTAGGEAQFF. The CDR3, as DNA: TGCGCCAGCAGCCAGCTTACGGCGGGGGGCGAGGCGCAGTTCTTC.

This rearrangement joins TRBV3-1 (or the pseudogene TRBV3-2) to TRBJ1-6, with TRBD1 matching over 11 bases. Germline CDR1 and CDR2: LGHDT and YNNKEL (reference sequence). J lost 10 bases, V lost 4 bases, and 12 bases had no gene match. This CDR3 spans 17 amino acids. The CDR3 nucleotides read TGTGCCAGCAGCCCTACCTTTCCGGGACAGGGGGGATCACCCCTCCACTTT. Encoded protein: CASSPTFPGQGGSPLHF.

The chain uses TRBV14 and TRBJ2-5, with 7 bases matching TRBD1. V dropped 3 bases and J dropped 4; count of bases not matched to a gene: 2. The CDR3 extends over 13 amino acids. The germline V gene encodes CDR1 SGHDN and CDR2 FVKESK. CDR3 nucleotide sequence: TGTGCCAGCAGCCAGAACAGGGGAGAGACCCAGTACTTC. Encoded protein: CASSQNRGETQYF.

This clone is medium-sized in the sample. CDR3 in DNA: TGTGCCAGCAGCCCGTCCGGACCGGGGGATCAGCCCCAGCATTTT. Protein sequence: CASSPSGPGDQPQHF. This chain uses TRBV7-9 with TRBJ1-5; D possibly corresponds to TRBD1 (5 bases). CDR1 and CDR2 (germline): SEHNR, FQNEAQ (reference sequence). The CDR3 contains 15 residues. V lost 5 bases and J 5 bases, leaving 16 bases between the germline ends.